This T cell receptor beta chain originates from a study of beta chain features in type 1 diabetes. The single heparinised draw taken from each donor contained around 100 mL of blood on average. This clone was seen more than once but under ten times. What it binds is unknown. Whole-study results and caveats: Healthy donors had naive, central memory and Treg TCRB repertoires that appeared less similar than those seen among patients. Shorter TCRB CDR3s, moderately but significantly so, marked every one of the four CD4+ subsets in Type 1 diabetes patients. The study found fewer insertions and more deletions at VDJ junctions in type 1 diabetes patients.

Expressed TCRB transcripts got sequenced, as all isolated RNA was reverse transcribed. The method was immunoSEQ multiplex PCR; TCRdb's version includes in-frame clones alone and lacks a portion of them. The sample records over 200,000 clones, roughly a tenth being singletons. Material for sequencing was naive CD4+ T cells from blood. This TCR was sampled from a man aged 25 to 40 with type 1 diabetes.

CDR3 region: CASKQGGQPQHF. DNA of the CDR3: TGTGCCAGCAAACAGGGCGGTCAGCCCCAGCATTTT. This sequence joins TRBV28 and TRBJ1-5; possible D gene TRBD1, 6 bases. The CDR3 has 12 residues. Germline CDR1 reads MDHEN; CDR2 reads SYDVKM. Trimming stripped 7 bases from V and 6 bases from J, with 10 bases between.